This T cell receptor (beta chain) comes out of a study of T cell responses to AZD1222 COVID-19 vaccine. The germline V gene has CDR1 SNHLY and CDR2 FYNNEI. CDR3 size: 13 residues. The ends were cut back, 4 bases at V and 0 bases at J, with 6 bases in the middle. TCRdb's copy holds only in-frame clones and misses some; the assay was immunoSEQ multiplex PCR. Counted here are around 140,000 clones, 85% to 95% occurring once; the ten biggest clones make up about 5.1%. The V and J genes are TRBV2 and TRBJ1-2; D is ambiguous. The source material was peripheral blood, sampled on day 0 of AZD1222 vaccination. The TCR comes from an adult in good health. CDR3 bases: TGTGCCAGCAGTGCCCGCACTAACTATGGCTACACCTTC. Amino acids: CASSARTNYGYTF.